A single TCR beta chain is shown here with its context. The antigen is unknown. Stated treatment: approximately 11-day PBMC culture with coronavirus spike peptide pools or control peptides (ViraFEST assay). Peptide-pool expansion of antigen-specific T cells preceded TCR sequencing in ViraFEST. A few million PBMCs per well were cultured with 9 to 10 IU/ml IL-2 and 9 to 10 ug/ml peptide pools. In germline, CDR1 is SNHLY, CDR2 FYNNEI. The CDR3 extends over 12 amino acids. V was shortened by 6 bases and J by 10 bases, with 10 bases between the two germline ends. Sequencing of DNA taken from cultured CD4+ T cells relied on the Oncomine TCR Beta short-read assay. TCRdb re-called the PCR reads with MiXCR, one entry per CDR3 protein. This sample has around 18,000 distinct CDR3 sequences, with roughly 50% found just once. This specimen belongs to a study of vaccination and CD4 T cells after COVID-19. In the study overall: Collection of post-COVID samples occurred a median approximately 100 days after diagnosis, spanning a range of 35 to 161. Whole-study results and caveats: The median number of SARS-CoV-2-reactive clonotypes increased from roughly 22 to 38, a change that did not reach significance.

V is TRBV2 and J is TRBJ1-6; D unclear. The TCR comes from a human donor who had recovered from COVID-19. Sequenced material: CD4+ T cells from blood, cultured in vitro, taken before SARS-CoV-2 vaccination. CDR3 nucleotide sequence: TGTGCCAGCAGCGTCGAGGTCTCACCCCTCCACTTT. It encodes CASSVEVSPLHF.